This entry concerns a single T cell receptor (beta chain). Its antigen is not identified. These data are taken from a study of T cell responses to AZD1222 COVID-19 vaccine. Points from the study as a whole: In a largely white British group with more females than males, clonal diversity was possibly underestimated.

This CDR3 comprises 14 residues. Trimming shortened V by 5 bases and J by 2 bases, and 11 bases separated the two germline ends. Germline assignment: CDR1 MNHEY and CDR2 SVGAGI. Produced via immunoSEQ multiplex PCR; TCRdb's table is partial and in-frame only. This table holds 90,000 to 150,000 clones, roughly nine tenths found once. The genes are TRBV6-5 and TRBJ2-3, with D tentatively TRBD2 (6 bases). This specimen was peripheral blood, taken 28 days after the second AZD1222 dose. The source is an adult who received the AZD1222 COVID-19 vaccine. The CDR3 DNA is TGTGCCAGCAGTCCCGGCGGGGACACAGATACGCAGTATTTT. As protein: CASSPGGDTDTQYF.